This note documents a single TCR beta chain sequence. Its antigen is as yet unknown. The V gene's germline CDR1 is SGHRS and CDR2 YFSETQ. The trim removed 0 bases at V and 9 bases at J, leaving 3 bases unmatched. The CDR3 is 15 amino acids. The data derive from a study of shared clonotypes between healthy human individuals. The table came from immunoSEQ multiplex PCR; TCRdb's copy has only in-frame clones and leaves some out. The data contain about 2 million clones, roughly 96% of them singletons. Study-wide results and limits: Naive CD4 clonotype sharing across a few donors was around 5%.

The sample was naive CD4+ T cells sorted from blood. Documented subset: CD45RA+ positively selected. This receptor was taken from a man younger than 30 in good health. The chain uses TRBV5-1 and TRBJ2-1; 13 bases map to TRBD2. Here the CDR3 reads CASSLGTSGSSEQFF. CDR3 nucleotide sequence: TGCGCCAGCAGCTTGGGGACTAGCGGGAGTAGTGAGCAGTTCTTC.